This TCR beta chain was retrieved from a study of identical twins. The study, taken as a whole, reports: Models underestimated TCR alpha sharing (out-of-frame) in monozygotic twins. In zero-insertion analyses, partial confounding could arise from invariant MAIT and iNKT cells.

The germline V gene has CDR1 SEHNR and CDR2 FQNEAQ (reference sequence). This CDR3 is built from 11 residues. The ends were cut back, 1 base at V and 3 bases at J, with 1 base in the middle. This clonotype showed up many times. Its specificity is unknown. This may be a read error, as it is one base from a much larger clone. TCRdb itself ran the 5' RACE reads through MiXCR, one entry per CDR3 protein. The data contain about 190,000 distinct CDR3 sequences, roughly 15% of them singletons. The data were also submitted as part of a second study, on T cells expressing NK-cell markers. That paper states: Each TCR beta repertoire originated in sorted T cells that were CD3+CD56+NKG2C+, CD3+CD56+NKG2C- or CD3+CD56-NKG2C+. HCMV seropositivity marked most of the eight sequenced donors; one was seronegative.

The chain has TRBV7-9 and TRBJ2-7; D is uncertain. This receptor was taken from a woman aged 18 to 35 in good health. The sequenced sample was CD8+ T cells sorted from blood. This CDR3 reads CASSLVYEQYF. Here the CDR3 DNA reads TGTGCCAGCAGCTTAGTCTACGAGCAGTACTTC.